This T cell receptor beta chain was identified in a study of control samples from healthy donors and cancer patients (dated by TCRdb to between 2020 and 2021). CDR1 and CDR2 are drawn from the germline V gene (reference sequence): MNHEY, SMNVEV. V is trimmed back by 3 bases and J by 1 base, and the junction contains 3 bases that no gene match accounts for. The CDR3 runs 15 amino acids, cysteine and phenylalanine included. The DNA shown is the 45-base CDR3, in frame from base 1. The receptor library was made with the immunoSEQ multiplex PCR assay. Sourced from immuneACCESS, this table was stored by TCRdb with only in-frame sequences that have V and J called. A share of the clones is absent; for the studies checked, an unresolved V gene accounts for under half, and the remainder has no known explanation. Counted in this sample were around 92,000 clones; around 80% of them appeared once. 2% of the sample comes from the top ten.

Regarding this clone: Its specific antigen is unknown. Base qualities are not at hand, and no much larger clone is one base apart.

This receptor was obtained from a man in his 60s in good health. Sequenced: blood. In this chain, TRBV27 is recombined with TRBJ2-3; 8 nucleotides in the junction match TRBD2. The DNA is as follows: TGTGCCAGCAGTTTCGGGAGGGTCGGCACAGATACGCAGTATTTT. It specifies CASSFGRVGTDTQYF.